Below, 21 T cell receptor beta chains from the same sample are listed, as sequenced in a study of shared clonotypes between healthy human individuals. TCRdb's table, derived via immunoSEQ multiplex PCR, lists solely in-frame clones and lacks some. The sample lists 2 million to 3 million clones, approximately 93% seen once, with about 0.39% in the top ten. The specimen sequenced was naive CD4+ T cells from PBMCs. Sample subset: CD45RA+ positively selected. These receptors were obtained from a man in his late teens or twenties in good health. Some clones in this sample may be carry-over from other donors' samples.

The CDR3 DNA reads TGCGCCAGCAGCGCCGCGGGAGGGCTCGAGCAGTACTTC. Its translation: CASSAAGGLEQYF. The chain combines TRBV5-1 with TRBJ2-7; 9 bases fit TRBD2. V was clipped by 4 bases and J by 6 bases; unmatched bases: 5. Germline CDR1 and CDR2: SGHRS and YFSETQ. The CDR3 runs 13 residues.

The J gene is TRBJ2-7, the V gene TRBV7-2; 8 bases map to TRBD1. The CDR3 covers 14 residues. CDR1 is SGHTA, CDR2 FQGNSA, per germline. V shed 5 bases, J shed 2 bases, and the junction held 5 bases outside the gene matches. CDR3 nucleotide sequence: TGTGCCAGCAGCCTGGACAGGGATGCCTACGAGCAGTACTTC. It codes for CASSLDRDAYEQYF.

The chain joins TRBV6-6 to TRBJ2-3; 13 positions match TRBD2. This CDR3 has 15 amino acids. Germline CDR1 and CDR2: MNHNY and SVGAGI (reference sequence). After removal of 6 bases from V and 4 bases from J, the junction contained 4 bases not matched to a gene. The CDR3 region is CASRSGLAGADTQYF. The CDR3 DNA reads TGTGCCAGCAGGTCAGGACTAGCGGGAGCAGATACGCAGTATTTT.

The chain recombines TRBV7-9 with TRBJ1-1, with D uncertain. Germline CDR1 is SEHNR and CDR2 is FQNEAQ (reference sequence). The germline V and J ends were trimmed by 3 bases and 2 bases, with 7 bases remaining between them. This CDR3 contains 13 residues. The CDR3 region has the DNA TGTGCCAGCAGCTTTAATGCAAACACTGAAGCTTTCTTT. Its translation is CASSFNANTEAFF.

The rearrangement joins TRBV4-1 to TRBJ2-7; D is uncertain. V lost 6 bases and J lost 3, with 18 bases in between. Per germline, CDR1 MGHRA and CDR2 YSYEKL. The CDR3 spans 15 residues. The CDR3 DNA reads as TGCGCCAGCAGACCTCTCTGGCAGTCCGGCTACGAGCAGTACTTC. This gives the protein CASRPLWQSGYEQYF.

The J gene is TRBJ2-7, the V gene TRBV5-1; D perhaps matches TRBD2 (5 bases). The CDR3 consists of 17 residues. Germline V gene lookup returns CDR1 SGHRS and CDR2 YFSETQ. V shed 3 bases and J shed 1 base, with 20 bases lying between them. In DNA, the CDR3 is TGCGCCAGCAGCTCAGGTCTTCAGGCGAGACTATCCTACGAGCAGTACTTC. It is translated as CASSSGLQARLSYEQYF. The full variable domain, rest sourced from reference TRBV5-1 and TRBJ2-7, is KAGVTQTPRYLIKTRGQQVTLSCSPISGHRSVSWYQQTPGQGLQFLFEYFSETQRNKGNFPGRFSGRQFSNSRSEMNVSTLELGDSALYLCASSSGLQARLSYEQYFGPGTRLTVT.

This sequence joins TRBV6-1 and TRBJ2-6; no reliable D call. Germline assignment: CDR1 MNHNS and CDR2 SASEGT. The CDR3 is 15 amino acids. V shed 2 bases and J shed 1 base, with 6 bases lying between them. The CDR3: CASSEISSGANVLTF. The CDR3 DNA sequence: TGTGCCAGCAGTGAAATATCTTCTGGGGCCAACGTCCTGACTTTC.

The CDR3 loop reads CASSSHRQGADTQYF. In DNA form, the CDR3 reads TGTGCCAGCAGCTCCCATCGCCAGGGGGCAGATACGCAGTATTTT. The chain links TRBV11-3 to TRBJ2-3; 7 bases fit TRBD1. Germline lookup yields CDR1 SGHNT and CDR2 YENEEA. V was pared by 4 bases and J by 4 bases, with 8 bases of the junction left unmatched. This CDR3 has 15 residues.

On this clone itself: Mismatch with germline at one junction end may stem from a read error. J is TRBJ2-3 and V is TRBV19; tentative D call: TRBD1 (6 bases). The germline V gene encodes CDR1 LNHDA and CDR2 SQIVND (reference sequence). The CDR3 has 14 amino acids. CDR3 protein: CASSPGTSTATQYF. The CDR3 region has the DNA TGTGCCAGTAGTCCCGGGACAAGCACAGCTACGCAGTATTTT. Together with reference TRBV19 and TRBJ2-3, the CDR3 gives the full variable domain: DGGITQSPKYLFRKEGQNVTLSCEQNLNHDAMYWYRQDPGQGLRLIYYSQIVNDFQKGDIAEGYSVSREKKESFPLTVTSAQKNPTAFYLCASSPGTSTATQYFGPGTRLTVL.

DNA for the CDR3: TGTGCCAGCAGCTCGGGACGCCGCAATGAGCAGTTCTTC. It translates to CASSSGRRNEQFF. V is TRBV7-2 and J is TRBJ2-1; either TRBD1 or TRBD2 may supply D (5 bases each). The germline gives CDR1 SGHTA, CDR2 FQGNSA. The CDR3 contains 13 residues. Trimming left V 4 bases short and J 6 bases short, with 10 bases between. The full variable domain, rest sourced from reference TRBV7-2 and TRBJ2-1, is GAGVSQSPSNKVTEKGKDVELRCDPISGHTALYWYRQSLGQGLEFLIYFQGNSAPDKSGLPSDRFSAERTGGSVSTLTIQRTQQEDSAVYLCASSSGRRNEQFFGPGTRLTVL.

The chain links TRBV27 to TRBJ1-2; D gene unclear. V was clipped by 4 bases and J by 1 base, with 19 bases between them. The germline CDR1 and CDR2 sequences are MNHEY and SMNVEV (reference sequence). This CDR3 comprises 17 residues. The CDR3: CASSYLTPLSRNYGYTF. Here the CDR3 DNA reads TGTGCCAGCAGTTATCTGACACCCCTCTCCCGTAACTATGGCTACACCTTC.

The chain carries TRBV5-4 and TRBJ1-4, with 10 bases fitting TRBD1. CDR3 length equals 16 residues. With 4 bases clipped from V and 1 base from J, the junction kept 4 bases outside the gene matches. Germline CDR1 reads SGHNT; CDR2 reads YYREEE (reference sequence). The CDR3 protein is CASSPGQGLTNEKLFF. DNA for the CDR3: TGTGCCAGCAGCCCGGGACAGGGGCTAACTAATGAAAAACTGTTTTTT.

This clone was seen only once. The chain uses TRBV27 and TRBJ2-3, with TRBD1 matching over 7 bases. V shed 7 bases and J 2 bases; nucleotides not matched to a gene: 12. The CDR3 has 16 amino acids. Per germline, CDR1 MNHEY and CDR2 SMNVEV (reference sequence). CDR3 nucleotide sequence: TGTGCCAGCACCTGGGGACAGTTCACTTCCACAGATACGCAGTATTTT. This gives the protein CASTWGQFTSTDTQYF.

This rearrangement joins TRBV7-8 to TRBJ2-3; 8 bases match TRBD2. The length of the CDR3 is 14 residues. Germline loops: CDR1 SGHVS, CDR2 FQNEAQ. The V and J ends lost 5 bases and 4 bases, in that order; junction bases with no gene match: 5. CDR3 residues: CASSAGGVPDTQYF. Written as DNA, the CDR3 is TGTGCCAGCAGCGCCGGGGGGGTCCCAGATACGCAGTATTTT.

The CDR3 sequence: CASSLVGQEYEQYF. The CDR3 DNA reads TGCGCCAGCAGCTTGGTGGGACAGGAATACGAGCAGTACTTC. V usage is TRBV5-1 and J usage is TRBJ2-7; 8 bases are a match to TRBD1. J gave up 4 bases and V 0 bases, and 3 bases lay outside the gene matches. Per germline, CDR1 SGHRS and CDR2 YFSETQ. CDR3 length equals 14 residues.

The V call is TRBV28, the J call TRBJ2-1; 10 bases match TRBD2. The CDR3 totals 16 residues. Unmatched junction bases numbered 9, after V lost 6 bases and J lost 4 bases. Looked up from germline, CDR1 is MDHEN and CDR2 is SYDVKM. The CDR3 region has the DNA TGTGCCAGCAGGCCCACCGGGACTAGCGCTTACAATGAGCAGTTCTTC. Its protein product is CASRPTGTSAYNEQFF. Supplemented by reference TRBV28 and TRBJ2-1, the full variable domain reads DVKVTQSSRYLVKRTGEKVFLECVQDMDHENMFWYRQDPGLGLRLIYFSYDVKMKEKGDIPEGYSVSREKKERFSLILESASTNQTSMYLCASRPTGTSAYNEQFFGPGTRLTVL.

The genes are TRBV5-4 and TRBJ2-3; D is ambiguous. The CDR3 covers 14 residues. Trimming took off 1 base at V and 0 bases at J, with 6 bases between the two ends. CDR1 and CDR2 (germline): SGHNT, YYREEE (reference sequence). The CDR3 reads CASSLMASTDTQYF. CDR3 bases: TGTGCCAGCAGCTTGATGGCTAGCACAGATACGCAGTATTTT.

The chain is built from TRBV28 and TRBJ1-3; TRBD1 is a possible D gene (5 bases). The germline V gene encodes CDR1 MDHEN and CDR2 SYDVKM. V gave up 1 base and J gave up 0 bases, with 16 bases separating them. The CDR3 contains 18 residues. The chain's CDR3 is CASSLSGLSGRSGNTIYF. Here the CDR3 DNA reads TGTGCCAGCAGTTTATCCGGCCTCTCAGGGCGCTCTGGAAACACCATATATTTT.

V usage is TRBV15 and J usage is TRBJ2-7; 7 positions agree with TRBD2. CDR3 length equals 14 residues. With 2 bases clipped from V and 6 bases from J, the junction kept 7 bases outside the gene matches. CDR1 and CDR2 (germline): LNHNV, YYDKDF (reference sequence). In DNA, the CDR3 is TGTGCCACCAGCAGATCCCGGACTAGAGGCGAGCAGTACTTC. It encodes CATSRSRTRGEQYF.

This chain joins TRBV29-1 and TRBJ2-1, with 9 bases aligning to TRBD2. V was clipped by 8 bases and J by 9 bases; unmatched bases: 14. CDR1 SQVTM and CDR2 ANQGSEA come from the germline V gene. The CDR3 has 14 amino acids. The CDR3 spells CSSLRRGGLTEQFF. CDR3 nucleotides: TGCAGCTCCCTCCGGCGGGGGGGCTTAACTGAGCAGTTCTTC.

The chain is built from TRBV5-1 and TRBJ2-2; D uncertain. Germline CDR1 SGHRS, CDR2 YFSETQ. Between the trimmed V and J ends, which lost 5 bases and 3 bases, there was a span of 8 bases. The CDR3 totals 13 residues. CDR3 sequence reads: CASRESHTGELFF. DNA of the CDR3: TGCGCCAGCAGGGAGTCTCACACCGGGGAGCTGTTTTTT.